The 17 T cell receptor beta chains below all came from one sample that was sequenced in a study of Ad26.COV2.S vaccination and SARS-CoV-2 variants. Indicated treatment: over 15 received Ad26.COV2.S at low or high dose, single or two shots; roughly five received placebo; per-sample allocation not given. Sampling happened 63 days after the first vaccine or placebo injection. The assay was immunoSEQ multiplex PCR, and TCRdb's table has in-frame clones only and misses some. The top ten hold about 2.5% of the sample, which has hundreds of thousands of clones, roughly nine tenths seen once. The sample here was peripheral blood, taken in a trial of Ad26.COV2.S vaccine versus placebo. All receptors come from a person between 18 and 60 years old who received the Ad26.COV2.S COVID-19 vaccine or a placebo.

V usage is TRBV30 and J usage is TRBJ1-2; D ambiguous. Trimming left V 4 bases short and J 3 bases short, with 15 bases between. The germline V gene has CDR1 GTSNPN and CDR2 SVGIG (reference sequence). This CDR3 has 14 residues. The DNA of the CDR3 is TGTGCCTGGACCCCGGGCAGGTACGACTATGGCTACACCTTC. It specifies CAWTPGRYDYGYTF.

V usage is TRBV18 and J usage is TRBJ1-2; the D gene is possibly TRBD1 (5 bases). Per germline, CDR1 KGHSH and CDR2 LQKENI. The CDR3 sequence is 14 residues long. The V end lost 2 bases, the J end lost 7 bases, and 14 bases lay between the germline ends. The CDR3 sequence: CASSPARGPLGYTF. CDR3 in DNA: TGTGCCAGCTCACCAGCGCGGGGCCCCCTTGGCTACACCTTC.

The genes are TRBV2 and TRBJ2-1, with TRBD2 matching 16 bases. Trimming cost V 8 bases and J 6 bases; bases outside gene matches: 4. Germline CDR1 and CDR2: SNHLY and FYNNEI. There are 15 residues in the CDR3. Written as DNA, the CDR3 is TGTGCCAGCGGGACTAGCGGGAGGGCCTTCAATGAGCAGTTCTTC. Protein: CASGTSGRAFNEQFF. The full variable domain, rest sourced from reference TRBV2 and TRBJ2-1, is EPEVTQTPSHQVTQMGQEVILRCVPISNHLYFYWYRQILGQKVEFLVSFYNNEISEKSEIFDDQFSVERPDGSNFTLKIRSTKLEDSAMYFCASGTSGRAFNEQFFGPGTRLTVL.

The chain employs TRBV5-5 and TRBJ1-4; TRBD1 agrees at 7 bases. The trim removed 3 bases at V and 4 bases at J, leaving 0 bases unmatched. Germline V gene sequence: CDR1 SGHKS, CDR2 YYEKEE (reference sequence). The CDR3 is made up of 13 amino acids. The CDR3 sequence is CASSWDSNEKLFF. Written as DNA, the CDR3 is TGTGCCAGCAGCTGGGACAGTAATGAAAAACTGTTTTTT.

The chain combines TRBV4-3 with TRBJ1-2; D is unclear. The V end was cut by 4 bases, the J end by 8 bases, with 17 bases between. Germline V gene sequence: CDR1 LGHNA, CDR2 YSLEER. The CDR3 sequence is 14 residues long. CDR3 residues: CASSPPQPGRGYTF. CDR3 DNA sequence: TGCGCCAGCAGCCCCCCACAGCCGGGTCGCGGCTACACCTTC.

This sequence joins TRBV5-1 and TRBJ2-3, with 7 bases aligning to TRBD1. J gave up 1 base and V 4 bases, and 9 bases lay outside the gene matches. Germline lookup yields CDR1 SGHRS and CDR2 YFSETQ. The CDR3 covers 16 residues. The CDR3 coding sequence is TGCGCCAGCAGCCTATGGACAGGTCTCCGCACAGATACGCAGTATTTT. The encoded protein is CASSLWTGLRTDTQYF.

The chain is built from TRBV9 and TRBJ2-5, with no clear D. This CDR3 spans 13 amino acids. The V and J ends lost 3 bases and 5 bases respectively, with 11 bases between them. Germline CDR1 and CDR2: SGDLS and YYNGEE. The CDR3 DNA sequence: TGTGCCAGCAGCGCGAGCCCCGAGGAGACCCAGTACTTC. As protein: CASSASPEETQYF.

This chain joins TRBV6-6 and TRBJ2-5; D not resolved. V was pared by 7 bases and J by 5 bases, with 14 bases between. This CDR3 comprises 13 residues. Per germline, CDR1 MNHNY and CDR2 SVGAGI (reference sequence). The CDR3 loop is CASTRDVLETQYF. The CDR3 DNA follows: TGTGCCAGCACCCGTGATGTGCTCGAGACCCAGTACTTC.

The chain is built from TRBV6-2 or TRBV6-3 and TRBJ1-5; D gene uncertain. CDR1 and CDR2 (germline): MNHEY, SVGEGT. The CDR3 contains 14 residues. Trimming removed 4 bases from V and 0 bases from J, with 7 bases in between. The CDR3 is CASSFRYSNQPQHF. CDR3 in DNA: TGTGCCAGCAGTTTCCGCTATAGCAATCAGCCCCAGCATTTT.

J is TRBJ2-1 and V is TRBV7-2; D gene ambiguous. CDR1 and CDR2 from the germline V gene are SGHTA and FQGNSA. The germline V and J ends were trimmed by 0 bases and 0 bases, with 3 bases remaining between them. There are 14 residues in the CDR3. The CDR3 coding sequence is TGTGCCAGCAGCTTAGCGGTCTCCTACAATGAGCAGTTCTTC. This encodes CASSLAVSYNEQFF.

The chain combines TRBV6-6 with TRBJ1-4; D may be TRBD1 (6 bases). The length of the CDR3 is 13 residues. The germline V and J ends were trimmed by 6 bases and 10 bases, with 15 bases remaining between them. Germline V gene sequence: CDR1 MNHNY, CDR2 SVGAGI (reference sequence). CDR3 residues: CASSPNREGKLFF. For the CDR3, the DNA is TGTGCCAGCAGCCCAAACAGGGAAGGAAAACTGTTTTTT.

The CDR3 region has the DNA TGTGCCAGCAGCTTAAGCAGGGAGGTCTATGGCTACACCTTC. Protein: CASSLSREVYGYTF. V gene TRBV11-1 combines with J gene TRBJ1-2, with a possible D match to TRBD1 (5 bases). The CDR3 is 14 residues long. In germline, CDR1 is SGHAT, CDR2 FQDESV (reference sequence). V gave up 2 bases and J gave up 4 bases, with 11 bases separating them.

The chain has TRBV11-2 and TRBJ1-5; D is undetermined. Trimming pared 5 bases from V and 0 bases from J, leaving 11 bases between. CDR1 is SGHAT, CDR2 FQNNGV, per germline. CDR3 size: 15 residues. The CDR3 DNA follows: TGTGCCAGCAGCGAGACGGGTAATAGCAATCAGCCCCAGCATTTT. Its protein is CASSETGNSNQPQHF.

The rearrangement uses TRBV7-6 and TRBJ2-1; D call uncertain. CDR1 and CDR2 from the germline V gene are SGHVS and FNYEAQ. This CDR3 contains 13 residues. With 0 bases removed from V and 4 bases from J, the gap between germline ends came to 4 bases. CDR3 sequence: CASSLAPYNEQFF. The CDR3 bases are TGTGCCAGCAGCTTAGCGCCATACAATGAGCAGTTCTTC.

The chain uses TRBV29-1 and TRBJ1-2; 9 bases match TRBD1. Trimming took 5 bases from V and 8 from J; bases not matched to a gene: 9. This CDR3 has 13 amino acids. Germline V gene lookup returns CDR1 SQVTM and CDR2 ANQGSEA. CDR3 residues: CSVSRMGTGGYTF. As DNA, the CDR3 is TGCAGCGTTTCCCGAATGGGGACAGGGGGCTACACCTTC.

V usage is TRBV18 and J usage is TRBJ2-7; D call uncertain. Per the germline V gene, CDR1 is KGHSH and CDR2 is LQKENI. The CDR3 spans 14 residues. The V gene lost 3 bases and the J gene lost 6 bases, with 15 bases spanning the gap. CDR3 sequence reads: CASSPQERTAEQYF. Here the CDR3 DNA reads TGTGCCAGCTCACCGCAGGAACGGACGGCCGAGCAGTACTTC.

The chain uses TRBV6-5 and TRBJ2-2; D unclear. This CDR3 has 11 residues. The V and J ends lost 5 bases and 7 bases respectively, with 5 bases between them. Germline values: CDR1 MNHEY, CDR2 SVGAGI. CDR3 loop: CASSRNGELFF. For the CDR3, the DNA is TGTGCCAGCAGTCGAAACGGGGAGCTGTTTTTT.